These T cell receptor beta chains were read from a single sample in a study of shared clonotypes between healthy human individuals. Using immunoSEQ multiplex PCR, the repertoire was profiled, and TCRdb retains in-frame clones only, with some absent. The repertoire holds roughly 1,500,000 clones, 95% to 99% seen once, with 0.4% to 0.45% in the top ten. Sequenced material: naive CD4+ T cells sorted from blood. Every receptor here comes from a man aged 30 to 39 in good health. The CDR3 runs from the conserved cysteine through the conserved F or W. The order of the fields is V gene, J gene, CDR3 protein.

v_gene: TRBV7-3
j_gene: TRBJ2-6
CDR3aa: CASSLTRTGANVLTF

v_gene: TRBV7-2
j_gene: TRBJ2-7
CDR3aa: CASSLVTGVGYEQYF

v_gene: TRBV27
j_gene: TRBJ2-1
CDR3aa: CASQEPRLAGDGSSNEQFF

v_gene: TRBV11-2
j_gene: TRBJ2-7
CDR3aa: CASSSPRTSGRRRSYEQYF

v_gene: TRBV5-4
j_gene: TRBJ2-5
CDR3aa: CASSLGEIETQYF

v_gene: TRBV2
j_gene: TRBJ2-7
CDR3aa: CASSEARSGAYEQYF

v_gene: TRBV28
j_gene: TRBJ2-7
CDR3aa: CASSLVTGRSHEQYF

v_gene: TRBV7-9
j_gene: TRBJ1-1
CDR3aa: CASSLVSGEAFF

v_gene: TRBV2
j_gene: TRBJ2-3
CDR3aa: CASREGPQSTQYF

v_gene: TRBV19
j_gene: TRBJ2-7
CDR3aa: CASSILGSAYEQYF

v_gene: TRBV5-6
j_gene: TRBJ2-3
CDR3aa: CASRFRGGTDTQYF

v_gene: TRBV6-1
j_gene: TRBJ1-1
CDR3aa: CASREGLNTEAFF

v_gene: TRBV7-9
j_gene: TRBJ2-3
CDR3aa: CASTFLAGVQDTQYF

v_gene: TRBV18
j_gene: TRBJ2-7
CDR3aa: CASSGEAGAAYEQYF

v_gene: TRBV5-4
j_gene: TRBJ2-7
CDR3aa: CASSPGHGLSYEQYF

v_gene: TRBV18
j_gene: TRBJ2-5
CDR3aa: CASSPSDTQGAQYF

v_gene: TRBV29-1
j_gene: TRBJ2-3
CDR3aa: CSVEGVFGTDTQYF